This TCR beta chain was found in a study of cytomegalovirus exposure and HLA in healthy donors. PCR employed 60 Vbeta and 13 Jbeta primers. Profiling relied on immunoSEQ multiplex PCR, and the TCRdb table lists in-frame clones only, not all of them. The sample shows about 150,000 clones, about 80% of them seen only once. Unmatched junction bases numbered 4, after V lost 7 bases and J lost 4 bases. This CDR3 region has 13 residues. The germline V gene has CDR1 MNHEY and CDR2 SVGAGI. The material sequenced was PBMCs. The receptor was derived from a man aged 25-45 years in good health and CMV-seropositive. The rearrangement links TRBV6-5 to TRBJ1-3, with TRBD1 matching over 7 bases. The CDR3 here is CASTRQGGNTIYF. For the CDR3, the DNA is TGTGCCAGCACGCGACAGGGAGGAAACACCATATATTTT.